Here is one T cell receptor (beta chain) with its context. Its antigen remains undetermined. The sample holds no much larger clone one base away, and base qualities are not on file. A patient counted as having stable Graves' hyperthyroidism if no progression to ophthalmopathy occurred over 18 months of follow-up. The hyperthyroidism patients were between 18 and 65 years old and newly diagnosed, with a disease duration of less than 2 months. The study excluded patients with uncontrolled infections, other autoimmune diseases, pregnancy or lactation. Clinical symptoms, serum thyroxine and TRAb, thyroid ultrasound, and orbital computed tomography formed the basis for the diagnoses. PBMCs were separated from roughly 9.3 ml of fresh peripheral blood using Ficoll-Paque density gradient centrifugation. Total RNA was extracted with Trizol reagent, and quality was checked on an Agilent 2100 Bioanalyzer. V drops 3 bases and J drops 2 bases, leaving 20 bases in between. Counted from cysteine to phenylalanine, this CDR3 has 18 amino acids. The only DNA kept is the CDR3, 54 bases in frame from the first base. CDR1 MNHGY and CDR2 SVAAGI are derived from the germline V gene.

TCR beta CDR3 regions were amplified from RNA transcripts. The first round of RT-PCR for the TCR CDR3 was performed with the HTBI primer set and the Qiagen OneStep RT-PCR kit. The libraries were constructed in a second round of multiplex PCR and then size-selected and purified. Paired-end sequencing of the libraries was performed with 100 bp reads on an Illumina HiSeq2000. For the original study's pipeline: SOAPnuke was used to process the raw data, with reads discarded if the reads contained adapters or uncalled bases, had a mean Phred below 15, or lacked an exact constant-primer or identifier match. High-quality paired reads were merged using COPE v1.2.5, and each unique nucleotide sequence was defined as a clonotype. MiTCR v1.1 was used to align the clonotypes against IMGT TRBV, TRBD and TRBJ reference segments. The analysis was restricted to V-J combinations with a frequency above 0.0001, which together covered over 99% of the repertoires. A TCS score was defined as the ratio between F50 (clonal expansion) and ExV (chaos), using BLOSUM62-based TCRdist between CDR3 peptides within each V-J. Welch's t-statistics and random forest reduced just over 500 V-J features to 10 to 15, which were used in a naive Bayes classifier (R e1071). The public reads were quality trimmed at Q25 with fastp and then assembled into clones with MiXCR by TCRdb, keeping productive beta chains. When rows share a CDR3 protein, they turn into one entry using the most common DNA and genes. TCRdb assigned the V and J calls; the authors' analysis was not used. The sample yields 350,000 to 400,000 distinct CDR3 sequences; about 16% were counted once. The ten biggest clones cover approximately 29% of the sample.

The record originates from a study of T cells in Graves' hyperthyroidism and ophthalmopathy (dated by TCRdb to about 2019). Broadly, across the study: Peripheral blood samples were taken at the time of initial diagnosis, prior to any treatment. A discovery cohort of about 96 patients, approximately 45 with Graves' ophthalmopathy and about 58 with stable Graves' hyperthyroidism, was used to find distinguishing TCR V-J signatures. An independent validation cohort of fewer than 20 hyperthyroidism patients and 17 patients who later progressed to ophthalmopathy tested prospective prediction of ophthalmopathy. For training and testing, the 100 or so patients in the discovery cohort were randomly divided in a 7:3 ratio. In addition, the study compared T-cell repertoires in thyroid tissue and in blood from six Graves' hyperthyroidism patients. After blood sampling, hyperthyroidism patients were treated with methimazole at a starting dose of 30 mg daily, and ophthalmopathy patients were treated with high-dose intravenous methylprednisolone. TCR Vbeta CDR3 sequencing of some 140 peripheral blood samples (more than 40 ophthalmopathy, 70 to 85 hyperthyroidism and some 17 progressor patients) is reported in the paper.

Points the paper makes about the study in general: During validation, the model predicted progression to ophthalmopathy a median of approximately 6 months ahead of onset, with roughly 65% sensitivity and more than 72% specificity. A model built on a 13 V-J signature distinguished ophthalmopathy from stable hyperthyroidism, reaching approximately 89% sensitivity and about 81% specificity in cross-validation and 80%/75% in testing. Most expanded thyroid clonotypes (frequency above 0.001) were also detected in blood, suggesting blood repertoires may reflect thyroid immune responses. No statistical method was used to set the sample size in advance, and investigators knew the group allocation.

Sample: blood. The sequence was obtained from a woman younger than 45 with Graves' hyperthyroidism. The chain links TRBV6-9 with TRBJ1-5, with no reliable assignment of the D segment. Here the CDR3 is given as CASSYRPPAIWGNQPQHF. The nucleotide sequence reads TGTGCCAGCAGTTACCGACCTCCTGCAATTTGGGGCAATCAGCCCCAGCATTTT.